This paragraph reports one T cell receptor (beta chain). The V gene lost 4 bases and the J gene lost 3 bases, with 9 bases spanning the gap. CDR1 is SQVTM and CDR2 is ANQGSEA in the germline V gene. CDR3 length: 12 amino acids. The source of the sample is a study of blood T cell repertoires in COVID-19. In the study overall: The origin of the acute and convalescent COVID-19 samples was the United States, Italy and Spain.

Per the original data handling: Scientists estimated how many nucleated cells there were by amplifying reference gene primers. Profiled with immunoSEQ multiplex PCR; TCRdb holds only in-frame clones, not every one. V and J calls and clone size are as listed in that table; D and trimming were resolved from the DNA. The sample contains around 20,000 clones, roughly 87% of which appear only once. Sample: peripheral blood. This TCR was recovered from a human donor with active COVID-19. The donor label of this sample is uncertain. The V call is TRBV29-1, the J call TRBJ1-2, with D hard to call. CDR3 loop: CSVGGGHYGYTF. CDR3 coding DNA: TGCAGCGTTGGTGGTGGGCACTATGGCTACACCTTC.